This TCR beta chain was identified during a study of blood T cell repertoires in COVID-19. In the study overall: Acute and convalescent COVID-19 specimens originated in the United States, Italy and Spain.

Germline lookup yields CDR1 ENHRY and CDR2 SYGVKD. V trimming: 2 bases; J trimming: 7 bases; junction bases outside the gene matches: 5. The CDR3 loop spans 16 amino acids. Original processing methods: Amplification of reference gene primers was used by the study to estimate nucleated cell counts. The method was immunoSEQ multiplex PCR; TCRdb's version includes in-frame clones alone and lacks a portion of them. The DNA was the basis for D and trimming; V, J and clone size are from that table. Of 250,000 to 300,000 clones in the sample, 75% to 90% are singletons; the top ten hold around 13%. The origin of this receptor is a woman in her sixties or seventies with acute or convalescent COVID-19. This rearrangement joins TRBV10-3 to TRBJ2-4; 13 bases are shared with TRBD2. Sequenced input: peripheral blood. The CDR3 region has the DNA TGTGCCATCAGTGAGGGACTAGCGGGAGTCGATAACATTCAGTACTTC. Protein sequence: CAISEGLAGVDNIQYF.